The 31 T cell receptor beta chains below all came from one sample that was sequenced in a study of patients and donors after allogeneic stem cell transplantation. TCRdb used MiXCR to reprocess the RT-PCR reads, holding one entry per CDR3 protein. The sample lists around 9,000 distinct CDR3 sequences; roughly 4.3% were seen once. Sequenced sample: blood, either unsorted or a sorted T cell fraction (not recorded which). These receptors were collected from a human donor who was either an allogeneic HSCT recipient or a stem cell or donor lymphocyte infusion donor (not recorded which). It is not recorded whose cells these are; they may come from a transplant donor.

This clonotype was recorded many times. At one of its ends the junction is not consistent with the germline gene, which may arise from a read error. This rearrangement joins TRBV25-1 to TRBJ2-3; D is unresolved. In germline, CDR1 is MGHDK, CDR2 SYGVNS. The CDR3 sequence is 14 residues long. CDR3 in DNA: TGTGCCAGCATGGAAGCCCCAGGCACGGATACGCAGTATTTT. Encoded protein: CASMEAPGTDTQYF.

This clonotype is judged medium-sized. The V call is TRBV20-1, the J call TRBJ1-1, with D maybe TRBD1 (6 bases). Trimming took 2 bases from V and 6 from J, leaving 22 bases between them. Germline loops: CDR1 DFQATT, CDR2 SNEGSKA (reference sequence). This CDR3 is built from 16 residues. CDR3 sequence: CSARSGDRYGLAEAFF. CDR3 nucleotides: TGCAGTGCTAGATCGGGAGACAGGTATGGGCTGGCTGAAGCTTTCTTT.

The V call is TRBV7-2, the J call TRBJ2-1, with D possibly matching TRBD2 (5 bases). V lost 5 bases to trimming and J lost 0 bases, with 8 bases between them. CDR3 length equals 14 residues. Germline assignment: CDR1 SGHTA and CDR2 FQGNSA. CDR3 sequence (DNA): TGTGCCAGCAGCCAGGCGGGCTCCTACAATGAGCAGTTCTTC. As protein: CASSQAGSYNEQFF.

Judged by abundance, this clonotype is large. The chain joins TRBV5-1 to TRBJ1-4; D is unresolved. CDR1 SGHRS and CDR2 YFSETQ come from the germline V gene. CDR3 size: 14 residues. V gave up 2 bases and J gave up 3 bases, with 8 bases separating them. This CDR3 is CASSFGGPNEKLFF. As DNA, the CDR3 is TGCGCCAGCAGCTTTGGAGGCCCTAATGAAAAACTGTTTTTT.

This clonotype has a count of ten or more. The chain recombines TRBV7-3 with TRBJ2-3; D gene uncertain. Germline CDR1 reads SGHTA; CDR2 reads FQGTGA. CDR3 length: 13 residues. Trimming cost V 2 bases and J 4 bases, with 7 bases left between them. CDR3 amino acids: CASSLVKADTQYF. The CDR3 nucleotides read TGTGCCAGCAGCTTAGTCAAGGCAGATACGCAGTATTTT.

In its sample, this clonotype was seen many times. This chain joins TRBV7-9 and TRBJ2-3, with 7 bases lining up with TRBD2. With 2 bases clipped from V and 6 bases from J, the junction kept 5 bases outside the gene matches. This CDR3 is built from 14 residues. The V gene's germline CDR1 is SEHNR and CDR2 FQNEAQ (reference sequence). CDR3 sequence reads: CASSLTSVGDTQYF. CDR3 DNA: TGTGCCAGCAGCTTAACTAGCGTCGGGGATACGCAGTATTTT.

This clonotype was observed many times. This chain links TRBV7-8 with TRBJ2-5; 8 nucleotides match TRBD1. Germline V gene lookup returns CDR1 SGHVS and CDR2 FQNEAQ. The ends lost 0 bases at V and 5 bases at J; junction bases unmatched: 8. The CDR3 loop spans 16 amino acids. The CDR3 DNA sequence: TGTGCCAGCAGCTTAGCGAGCAGGGGGCAGAGTGAGACCCAGTACTTC. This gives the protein CASSLASRGQSETQYF.

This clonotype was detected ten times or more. DNA of the CDR3: TGTGCCAGCCTAACCGGGACAGCCTGGCTGAGCGGGCAGTTCTTC. Its translation is CASLTGTAWLSGQFF. The chain is built from TRBV6-1 and TRBJ2-1; the match to TRBD1 covers 7 bases. V gave up 8 bases and J gave up 12 bases; unmatched junction bases: 19. The CDR3 covers 15 residues. Germline loops: CDR1 MNHNS, CDR2 SASEGT.

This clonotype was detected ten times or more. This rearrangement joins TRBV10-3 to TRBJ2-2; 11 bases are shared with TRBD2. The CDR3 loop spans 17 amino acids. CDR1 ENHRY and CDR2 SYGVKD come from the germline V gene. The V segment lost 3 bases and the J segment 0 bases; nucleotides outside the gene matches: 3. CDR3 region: CAISEPGLAANTGELFF. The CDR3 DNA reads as TGTGCCATCAGTGAACCGGGACTAGCGGCGAACACCGGGGAGCTGTTTTTT.

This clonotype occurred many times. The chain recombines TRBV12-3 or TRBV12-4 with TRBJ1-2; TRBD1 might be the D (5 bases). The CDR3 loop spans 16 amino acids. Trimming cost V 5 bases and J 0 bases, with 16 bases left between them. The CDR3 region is CASSPQGTLANYGYTF. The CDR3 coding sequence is TGTGCCAGCAGTCCCCAGGGCACCTTGGCTAACTATGGCTACACCTTC.

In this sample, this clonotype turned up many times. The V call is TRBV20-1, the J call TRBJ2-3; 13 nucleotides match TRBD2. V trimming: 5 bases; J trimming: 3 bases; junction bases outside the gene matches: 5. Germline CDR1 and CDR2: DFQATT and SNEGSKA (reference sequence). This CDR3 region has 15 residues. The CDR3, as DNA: TGCAGTGCTCCGTTGACTAGCGGGAGGACAGATACGCAGTATTTT. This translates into CSAPLTSGRTDTQYF.

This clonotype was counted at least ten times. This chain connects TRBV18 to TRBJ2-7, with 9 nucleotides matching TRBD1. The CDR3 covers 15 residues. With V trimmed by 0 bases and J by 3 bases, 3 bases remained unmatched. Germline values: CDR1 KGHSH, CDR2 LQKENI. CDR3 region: CASSPPDRGGYEQYF. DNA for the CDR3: TGTGCCAGCTCACCACCGGACAGGGGAGGCTACGAGCAGTACTTC.

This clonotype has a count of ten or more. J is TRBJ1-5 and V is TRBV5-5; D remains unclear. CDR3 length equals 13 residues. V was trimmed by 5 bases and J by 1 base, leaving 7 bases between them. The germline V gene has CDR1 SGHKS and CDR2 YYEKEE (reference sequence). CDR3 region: CASSSRSNQPQHF. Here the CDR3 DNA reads TGTGCCAGCAGTTCGAGAAGCAATCAGCCCCAGCATTTT.

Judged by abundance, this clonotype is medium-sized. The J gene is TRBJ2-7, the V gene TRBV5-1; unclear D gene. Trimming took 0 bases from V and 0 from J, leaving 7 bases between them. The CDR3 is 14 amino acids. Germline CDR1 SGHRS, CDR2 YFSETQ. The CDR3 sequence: CASSLGLHSYEQYF. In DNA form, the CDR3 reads TGCGCCAGCAGCTTGGGACTTCACTCCTACGAGCAGTACTTC.

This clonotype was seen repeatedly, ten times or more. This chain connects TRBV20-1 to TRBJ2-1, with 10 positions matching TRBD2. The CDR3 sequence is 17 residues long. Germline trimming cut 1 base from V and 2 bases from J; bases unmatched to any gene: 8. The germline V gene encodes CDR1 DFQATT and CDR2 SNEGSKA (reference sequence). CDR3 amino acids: CSARGGLANLAYNEQFF. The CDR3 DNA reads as TGCAGTGCTAGAGGGGGACTAGCGAATCTCGCCTACAATGAGCAGTTCTTC.

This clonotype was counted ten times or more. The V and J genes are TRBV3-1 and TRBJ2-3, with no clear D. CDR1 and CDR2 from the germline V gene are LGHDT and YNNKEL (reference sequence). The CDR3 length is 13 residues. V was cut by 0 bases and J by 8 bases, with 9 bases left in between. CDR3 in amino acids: CASSQDVRATQYF. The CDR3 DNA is TGTGCCAGCAGCCAAGATGTAAGGGCTACGCAGTATTTT.

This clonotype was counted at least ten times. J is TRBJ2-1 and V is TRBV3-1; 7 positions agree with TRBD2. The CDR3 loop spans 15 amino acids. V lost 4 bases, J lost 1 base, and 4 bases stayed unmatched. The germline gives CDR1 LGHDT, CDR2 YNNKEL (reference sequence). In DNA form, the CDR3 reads TGTGCCAGCAGCCGGGGGACTATATCCTACAATGAGCAGTTCTTC. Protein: CASSRGTISYNEQFF.

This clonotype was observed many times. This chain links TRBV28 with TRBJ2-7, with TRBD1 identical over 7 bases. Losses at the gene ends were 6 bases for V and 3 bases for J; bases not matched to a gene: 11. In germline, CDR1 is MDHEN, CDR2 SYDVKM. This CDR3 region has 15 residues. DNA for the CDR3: TGTGCCAGCAGCCTGGAGACAGGGTGGAACTACGAGCAGTACTTC. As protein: CASSLETGWNYEQYF.

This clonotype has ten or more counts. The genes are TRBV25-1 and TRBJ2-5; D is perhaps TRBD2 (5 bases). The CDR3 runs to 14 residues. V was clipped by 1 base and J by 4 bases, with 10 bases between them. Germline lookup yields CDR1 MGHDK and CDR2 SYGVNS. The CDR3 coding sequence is TGTGCCAGCAGTGAATCTGCCCGGGGAGAGACCCAGTACTTC. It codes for CASSESARGETQYF.

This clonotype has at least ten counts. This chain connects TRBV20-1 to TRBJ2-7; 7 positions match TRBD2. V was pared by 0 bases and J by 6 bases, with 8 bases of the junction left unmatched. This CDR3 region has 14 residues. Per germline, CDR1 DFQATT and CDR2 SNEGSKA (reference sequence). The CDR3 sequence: CSARDRGGPLEQYF. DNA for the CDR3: TGCAGTGCTAGAGATAGGGGAGGGCCTCTCGAGCAGTACTTC.

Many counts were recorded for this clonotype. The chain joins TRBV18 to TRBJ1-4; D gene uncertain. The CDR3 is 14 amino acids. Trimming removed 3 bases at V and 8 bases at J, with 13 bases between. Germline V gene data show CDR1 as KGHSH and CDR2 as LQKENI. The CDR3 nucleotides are TGTGCCAGCTCACCTCTCAATGGAGGAGAAAAACTGTTTTTT. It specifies CASSPLNGGEKLFF.

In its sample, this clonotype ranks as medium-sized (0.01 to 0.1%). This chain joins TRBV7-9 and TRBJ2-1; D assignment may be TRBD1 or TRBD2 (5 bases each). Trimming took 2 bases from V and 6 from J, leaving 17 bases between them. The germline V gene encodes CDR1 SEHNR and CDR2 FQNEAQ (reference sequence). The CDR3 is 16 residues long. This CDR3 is CASSLIWVSGLNEQFF. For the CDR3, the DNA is TGTGCCAGCAGCTTAATTTGGGTTTCGGGGCTCAATGAGCAGTTCTTC.

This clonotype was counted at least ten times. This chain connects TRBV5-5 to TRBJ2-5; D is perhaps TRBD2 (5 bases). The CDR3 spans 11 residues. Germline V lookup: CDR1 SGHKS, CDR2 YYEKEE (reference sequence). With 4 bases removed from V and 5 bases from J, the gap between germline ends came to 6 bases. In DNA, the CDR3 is TGTGCCAGCAGCCCGGGGGAGACCCAGTACTTC. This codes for CASSPGETQYF.

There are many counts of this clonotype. DNA for the CDR3: TGTGCCAGCAGCCTGCGTGTCTATGGCTACACCTTC. It encodes CASSLRVYGYTF. V and J are TRBV13 and TRBJ1-2; unclear D gene. The CDR3 is 12 residues long. From germline, CDR1 is PRHDT and CDR2 FYEKMQ (reference sequence). V was cut by 5 bases and J by 4 bases, with 8 bases left in between.

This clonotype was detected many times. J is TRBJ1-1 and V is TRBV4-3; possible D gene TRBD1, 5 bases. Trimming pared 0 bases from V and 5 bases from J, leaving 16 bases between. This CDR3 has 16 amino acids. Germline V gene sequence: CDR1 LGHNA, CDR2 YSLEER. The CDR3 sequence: CASSQDLAWQGTEAFF. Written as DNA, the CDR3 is TGCGCCAGCAGCCAAGATCTGGCCTGGCAGGGTACTGAAGCTTTCTTT.

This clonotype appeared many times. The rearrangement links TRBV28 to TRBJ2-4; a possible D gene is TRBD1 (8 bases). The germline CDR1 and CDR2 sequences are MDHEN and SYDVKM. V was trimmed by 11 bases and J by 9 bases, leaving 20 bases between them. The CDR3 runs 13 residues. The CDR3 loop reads CASTQGGAGIQYF. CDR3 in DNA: TGTGCCTCCACACAGGGGGGGGCGGGCATTCAGTACTTC.

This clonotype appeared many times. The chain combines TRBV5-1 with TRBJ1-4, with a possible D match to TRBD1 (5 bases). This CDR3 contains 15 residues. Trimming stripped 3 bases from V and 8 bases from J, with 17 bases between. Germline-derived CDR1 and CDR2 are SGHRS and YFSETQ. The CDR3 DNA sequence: TGCGCCAGCAGCTGGGCTGGACACGCAAACGAAAAACTGTTTTTT. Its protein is CASSWAGHANEKLFF.

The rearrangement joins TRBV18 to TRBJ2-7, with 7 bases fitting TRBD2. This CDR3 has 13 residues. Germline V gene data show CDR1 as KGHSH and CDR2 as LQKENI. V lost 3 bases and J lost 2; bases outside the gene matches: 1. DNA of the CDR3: TGTGCCAGCTCACCGGCGGGGGCCTACGAGCAGTACTTC. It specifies CASSPAGAYEQYF.

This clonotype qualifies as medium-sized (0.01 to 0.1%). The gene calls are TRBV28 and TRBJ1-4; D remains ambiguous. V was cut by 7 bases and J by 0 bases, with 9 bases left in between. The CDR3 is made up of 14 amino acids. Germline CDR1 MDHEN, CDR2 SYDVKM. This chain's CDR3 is CASIKTATNEKLFF. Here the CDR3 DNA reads TGTGCCAGCATAAAGACCGCAACTAATGAAAAACTGTTTTTT. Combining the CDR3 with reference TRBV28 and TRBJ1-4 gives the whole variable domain DVKVTQSSRYLVKRTGEKVFLECVQDMDHENMFWYRQDPGLGLRLIYFSYDVKMKEKGDIPEGYSVSREKKERFSLILESASTNQTSMYLCASIKTATNEKLFFGSGTQLSVL.

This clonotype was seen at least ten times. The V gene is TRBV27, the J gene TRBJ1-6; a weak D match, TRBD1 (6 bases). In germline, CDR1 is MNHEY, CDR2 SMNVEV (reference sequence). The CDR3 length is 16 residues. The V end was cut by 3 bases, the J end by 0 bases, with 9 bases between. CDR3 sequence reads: CASSLSRGSYNSPLHF. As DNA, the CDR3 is TGTGCCAGCAGTTTGTCCAGGGGCTCCTATAATTCACCCCTCCACTTT.

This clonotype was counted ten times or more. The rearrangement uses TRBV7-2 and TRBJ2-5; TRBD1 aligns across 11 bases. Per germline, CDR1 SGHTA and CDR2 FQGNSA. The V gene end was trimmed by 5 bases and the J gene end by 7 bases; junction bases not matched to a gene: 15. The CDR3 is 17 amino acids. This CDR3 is CASSLRTGGVGGATQYF. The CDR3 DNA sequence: TGTGCCAGCAGCCTCAGGACAGGGGGCGTGGGCGGCGCGACCCAGTACTTC. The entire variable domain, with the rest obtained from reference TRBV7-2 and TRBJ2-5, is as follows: GAGVSQSPSNKVTEKGKDVELRCDPISGHTALYWYRQSLGQGLEFLIYFQGNSAPDKSGLPSDRFSAERTGGSVSTLTIQRTQQEDSAVYLCASSLRTGGVGGATQYFGPGTRLLVL.